Sequencing of this TCR beta chain was carried out in a study of CD8+ T cells in alopecia areata. In the study overall: Treated patients were dosed with oral tofacitinib, taking 5 to 10 mg twice daily.

V was trimmed by 1 base and J by 3 bases, leaving 12 bases between them. This CDR3 spans 15 amino acids. Germline assignment: CDR1 MGHRA and CDR2 YSYEKL. As for treatment: oral pan-JAK inhibitor, 5-10 mg twice daily. Punch biopsies of lesional scalp, plus peripheral blood, were taken from alopecia areata patients. As to this clone: The antigen is not known.

Study findings and constraints: The study found that many expanded lesional clones persisted in scalp and blood during tofacitinib.

Sequencing relied on a cDNA template that was reverse transcribed from extracted RNA. Sequenced by immunoSEQ multiplex PCR; TCRdb stores in-frame clones only, minus some. The sample consists of around 150,000 clones, roughly 82% of them appearing once. Material: CD8+ T cells sorted from blood, obtained at week 4, from a patient treated with tofacitinib. The chain links TRBV4-1 to TRBJ1-2, with TRBD1 as a possible D gene (5 bases). The receptor comes from a human donor with alopecia areata. CDR3 loop: CASSQGEGPDYGYTF. The CDR3 DNA follows: TGCGCCAGCAGCCAAGGGGAGGGACCAGACTATGGCTACACCTTC.